This is a list of T cell receptor beta chains from one sample in a study of blood T cell repertoires in COVID-19. The assay was immunoSEQ multiplex PCR, and TCRdb's table has in-frame clones only and misses some. This sample carries under 150,000 clones, around 89% of them seen once, and the ten largest clones take around 1.3%. Sequencing input: PBMCs or T cells enriched from blood (not recorded which). The receptors were gathered from a woman under 40 with acute COVID-19. Each CDR3 is given without its conserved first and last residue. The order of the fields is clone size, J gene, V gene, CDR3 protein. Clone size, where shown, is once, few, many, or a class for clones that have expanded.

>many|TRBJ2-5|TRBV7-9
AGGDGRIQETQY
>.|TRBJ2-3|TRBV2
ASSWTSTDTQY
>.|TRBJ2-7|TRBV5-1
ASSLDGTAYEQY
>.|TRBJ2-2|TRBV19
ASRIGRDGNTGELF
>.|TRBJ2-1|TRBV7-9
ASSPRDTSSYNEQF
>.|TRBJ2-1|TRBV7-9
ASSFSGTAYNEQF
>many|TRBJ2-1|TRBV6-4
ASSDSREGGNEQF
>.|TRBJ2-2|TRBV7-3
ASSLMSSEAGELF
>.|TRBJ2-6|TRBV3-1/TRBV3-2
ASSQDGRTSGSSGANVLT
>.|TRBJ1-2|TRBV18
ASSPRDRADYGYT
>.|TRBJ2-1|TRBV11-2
ASSLDWQGYNEQF
>.|TRBJ2-3|TRBV11-3
ASSRFGSTDTQY
>.|TRBJ2-6|TRBV5-1
ASSNRDRGRLPPISGANVLT
>once|TRBJ2-1|TRBV30
AWSISAGGPNEQF
>.|TRBJ2-3|TRBV27
ASRARTDTQY
>.|TRBJ1-2|TRBV7-2
ASSMPGRSVYGYT
>once|TRBJ1-2|TRBV5-1
ASSPAEGLSMGYT
>few|TRBJ2-1|TRBV27
ASSGDGIYNEQF
>.|TRBJ1-2|TRBV4-2
ASSQETGTGGYGYT
>.|TRBJ2-7|TRBV7-8
ASSLTGTSGSRFLYEQY
>.|TRBJ2-3|TRBV14
ASSHLPGLEFADTQY
>.|TRBJ1-6|TRBV5-1
ASSLVYGGLGSPLH
>.|TRBJ1-4|TRBV7-9
ASSALQGRREKLF
>.|TRBJ2-3|TRBV6-4
ASSRSPGEGDTQY
>.|TRBJ1-6|TRBV6-5
ASNAPTGDWSPLH
>.|TRBJ2-7|TRBV12-5
ASGPDRGEQY
>.|TRBJ2-7|TRBV13
ASAARLAGEVYEQY
>.|TRBJ1-5|TRBV28
ASSFLGGNQPQH
>.|TRBJ2-7|TRBV30
AWGLAGAHEQY
>.|TRBJ1-1|TRBV19
ASSMSGALNTEAF
>few|TRBJ1-1|TRBV30
AWHVQGYTEAF
>.|TRBJ2-7|TRBV24-1
ATSDLGRDEQY
>.|TRBJ1-2|TRBV6-5
ASRSTSYGYT
>.|TRBJ2-7|TRBV6-2/TRBV6-3
ASSTGTSYEQY
>.|TRBJ1-3|TRBV3-1/TRBV3-2
ASSRGSGNTIY